These T cell receptor beta chains were read from a single sample in a study of T cell responses to AZD1222 COVID-19 vaccine. The assay was immunoSEQ multiplex PCR, and TCRdb's table has in-frame clones only and misses some. Here the sample spans some 140,000 clones, approximately 90% being singletons. Material: peripheral blood, obtained on day 0 of AZD1222 vaccination. These receptors came from an adult in good health. CDR3s include the opening cysteine and the closing phenylalanine or tryptophan. Size values are once, few and many counts, or a class for expanded clones, and some rows have none.

CDR3	V	size	J
CASILKLRGLLSASEQYF	TRBV2	NA	TRBJ2-7
CSVEIPRGGFTDTQYF	TRBV29-1	NA	TRBJ2-3
CSVVGQGRGYTF	TRBV29-1	NA	TRBJ1-2
CASSLRGLFTDTQYF	TRBV2	NA	TRBJ2-3
CASSQRPVVYEQYF	TRBV11-2	NA	TRBJ2-7
CASTAGSSSYEQYF	TRBV27	NA	TRBJ2-7
CASGSGDTRQNTEAFF	TRBV7-8	NA	TRBJ1-1
CSVEENWGTGELFF	TRBV29-1	NA	TRBJ2-2
CASGYDPAVDEQFF	TRBV12-5	NA	TRBJ2-1
CASSLGTLGTEAFF	TRBV5-1	NA	TRBJ1-1
CSVLGGSLNTGELFF	TRBV29-1	NA	TRBJ2-2
CASSYSGGHEQFF	TRBV6-5	NA	TRBJ2-1
CASSLWSRTDTQYF	TRBV7-3	once	TRBJ2-3
CASSVLSSYNEQFF	TRBV10-1	NA	TRBJ2-1
CAISGGRGTGRNQPQHF	TRBV10-3	NA	TRBJ1-5
CSAEDSSSYEQYF	TRBV29-1	NA	TRBJ2-7
CASSLMRGGTDEQFF	TRBV7-9	NA	TRBJ2-1
CALQDPHYGYTF	TRBV30	NA	TRBJ1-2
CASSQGRRAGLAPSRRVDTQYF	TRBV11-2	NA	TRBJ2-3
CASSPPGQGQETQYF	TRBV11-2	few	TRBJ2-5
CASSQGTGGYTEAFF	TRBV3-1/TRBV3-2	NA	TRBJ1-1
CASSAHRNTEAFF	TRBV9	NA	TRBJ1-1
CAWRRRFLNYTF	TRBV30	once	TRBJ1-2
CASSSYQERVNEQFF	TRBV5-1	once	TRBJ2-1
CASGENRNSYEQYF	TRBV6-5	NA	TRBJ2-7
CASSSSQGNSPLHF	TRBV7-2	NA	TRBJ1-6
CASSLEGQSYEQYF	TRBV7-9	NA	TRBJ2-7
CASSLEGQRVQQRAFF	TRBV7-9	NA	TRBJ1-1
CASSYSRFRGQPNQPQHF	TRBV6-2/TRBV6-3	once	TRBJ1-5
CATSEARDSGAGNQPQHF	TRBV24-1	NA	TRBJ1-5
CASSVGGTQETQYF	TRBV9	NA	TRBJ2-5
CASSVATSLITDTQYF	TRBV9	NA	TRBJ2-3
CASTGSARQRQANYGYTF	TRBV19	once	TRBJ1-2
CASSVGRVGYTF	TRBV28	few	TRBJ1-2
CASSLVAGGTSGTQYF	TRBV5-4	NA	TRBJ2-3
CASTQDRGDYSPLHF	TRBV2	NA	TRBJ1-6
CASSLGEDQPQHF	TRBV12-3/TRBV12-4	NA	TRBJ1-5
CASSPGGGGVQYF	TRBV12-3/TRBV12-4	once	TRBJ2-7
CASSQIANEQFF	TRBV4-2	NA	TRBJ2-1